The TCR beta chain under discussion was sequenced for a study of T cells in Graves' hyperthyroidism and ophthalmopathy. General study findings and limits: The model foresaw ophthalmopathy a median 6.5 months prior to onset.

Germline assignment: CDR1 MRHNA and CDR2 SNTAGT. Deletions cut 1 base from V and 0 bases from J, with 9 bases between. The CDR3 is 15 residues long. It was RNA transcripts that yielded the amplified TCR beta CDR3 regions. HTBI primers drove first-round RT-PCR of the TCR CDR3. TCRdb itself ran the multiplex PCR reads through MiXCR, one entry per CDR3 protein. The table has about 570,000 distinct CDR3 sequences, about 15% seen once; the top ten hold approximately 14%. This clonotype has only a few counts. Antigen: not known. The sequence was obtained from a woman aged 40 to 50 with Graves' hyperthyroidism. The sequencing input was blood. This chain uses TRBV6-4 with TRBJ1-1; D is uncertain. The CDR3 nucleotides are TGTGCCAGCAGTGACTGGAATAGGTTGAACACTGAAGCTTTCTTT. Amino acids: CASSDWNRLNTEAFF.